These T cell receptor beta chains were read from a single sample in a study of identical twins. TCRdb reprocessed the 5' RACE reads via MiXCR and lists one record per CDR3 protein. The sample yields hundreds of thousands of distinct CDR3 sequences, roughly 6% seen once. The sample comprised naive T cells sorted from blood. These TCRs come from a man aged 18 to 29 in good health. Each CDR3 is given with its conserved first and last residue. A D gene is named only where the DNA matches it firmly. Size is omitted from some rows. Given values are once, few, many or a class for expanded clones.

TRBJ2-2,-,few,TRBV5-1,TGCGCCAGCACGCCGGGGACGAACACCGGGGAGCTGTTTTTT,CASTPGTNTGELFF
TRBJ2-2,TRBD2,many,TRBV10-3,TGTGCCATCAGAGCGGGAAGAGACACCGGGGAGCTGTTTTTT,CAIRAGRDTGELFF
TRBJ1-2,-,many,TRBV7-9,TGTGCCAGCAGTCGGGATGCTAACTATGGCTACACCTTC,CASSRDANYGYTF
TRBJ2-7,TRBD1,-,TRBV12-3/TRBV12-4,TGTGCCAGCAGATGGGGACAGAACCACGAGCAGTACTTC,CASRWGQNHEQYF
TRBJ2-7,-,many,TRBV28,TGTGCCAGCAGTCAGTCCGGGCGGCTCTACGAGCAGTACTTC,CASSQSGRLYEQYF
TRBJ1-2,-,few,TRBV11-2,TGTGCCAGCAGCTTAGAGAACAGTGTCTATGGCTACACCTTC,CASSLENSVYGYTF
TRBJ2-3,-,many,TRBV12-3/TRBV12-4,TGTGCCAGCAGTCGCACGCACGGTGAGCGGGCAGATACGCAGTATTTT,CASSRTHGERADTQYF
TRBJ1-5,-,many,TRBV6-2/TRBV6-3,TGTGCCAGCAGTTCGGACAGATATAGCAATCAGCCCCAGCATTTT,CASSSDRYSNQPQHF
TRBJ1-4,TRBD1,many,TRBV30,TGTGCCTGGACGGCAGGGGGGGGCGAAAAACTGTTTTTT,CAWTAGGGEKLFF
TRBJ2-1,-,many,TRBV29-1,TGCAGCGTTGTCGCGGGGAACAATGAGCAGTTCTTC,CSVVAGNNEQFF
TRBJ2-1,-,few,TRBV7-9,TGTGCCAGCAGCTCCCCTTTAGGAGCGGAGCCTTCCAATGAGCAGTTCTTC,CASSSPLGAEPSNEQFF
TRBJ2-5,-,-,TRBV9,TGTGCCAGCAGCGTAGCTACGTACCCCCGAGAGACCCAGTACTTC,CASSVATYPRETQYF
TRBJ2-7,TRBD2,many,TRBV5-1,TGCGCCAGCAGCCGGAACCTAGCGGGAGGTATGTCCGAGCAGTACTTC,CASSRNLAGGMSEQYF
TRBJ2-3,-,many,TRBV20-1,TGCAGTGCTACCCGTTCTAGCGCCAGCACAGATACGCAGTATTTT,CSATRSSASTDTQYF
TRBJ1-2,-,-,TRBV19,TGTGCCAGTAGGGGGGCCCCCGCTAAGGGCTACACCTTC,CASRGAPAKGYTF
TRBJ2-1,-,few,TRBV28,TGTGCCAGCAGAAGCCGACCAGACAATGAGCAGTTCTTC,CASRSRPDNEQFF
TRBJ2-5,TRBD1,many,TRBV20-1,TGCAGTGTTCGACAGGGGCGGGAGACCCAGTACTTC,CSVRQGRETQYF
TRBJ1-1,TRBD1,many,TRBV6-5,TGTGCCAGCAGTTACAGGAGTGCAGGGGGCGTCACTGAAGCTTTCTTT,CASSYRSAGGVTEAFF
TRBJ2-3,TRBD2,few,TRBV5-1,TGCGCCAGCAGCTTGTCGATGGCGGGACTAGGGTCAGATACGCAGTATTTT,CASSLSMAGLGSDTQYF
TRBJ1-2,-,few,TRBV5-1,TGCGCCAGCAGGCAACGGACAGCTAACTATGGCTACACCTTC,CASRQRTANYGYTF
TRBJ1-2,TRBD1,many,TRBV12-5,TGTGCTAGTGGTTTGAAAGGACAGGGGGCCCCGCTTTCCTTC,CASGLKGQGAPLSF
TRBJ2-5,-,many,TRBV6-1,TGTGCCAGCAGTCCGCGGGTCCAAGGTCGGGAGACCCAGTACTTC,CASSPRVQGRETQYF
TRBJ2-5,-,many,TRBV29-1,TGCAGCGTTGAACCTGGTTTGGACAATCAAGAGACCCAGTACTTC,CSVEPGLDNQETQYF
TRBJ1-5,-,many,TRBV27,TGTGCCAGCAGCAGTGCCGGGAAGTCCCCGCCCCAGCATTTT,CASSSAGKSPPQHF
TRBJ2-1,-,few,TRBV3-1,TGTGCCAGCAGCCTTGACTGGTTCAATGAGCAGTTCTTC,CASSLDWFNEQFF
TRBJ1-1,-,-,TRBV12-3/TRBV12-4,TGTGCCAGCAGTTTACCGGGAATGGGGAACACTGAAGCTTTCTTT,CASSLPGMGNTEAFF
TRBJ1-1,-,-,TRBV27,TGTGCCAGCAGACTAACACAGTCCTGGGACACTGAAGCTTTCTTT,CASRLTQSWDTEAFF
TRBJ2-1,TRBD2,many,TRBV29-1,TGCAGCGCCGCCGGGACTAGCGGGGAGTACAATGAGCAGTTCTTC,CSAAGTSGEYNEQFF
TRBJ2-3,-,many,TRBV10-3,TGTGCCATCAGTGAGTCTACAGGGTTCAGCACAGATACGCAGTATTTT,CAISESTGFSTDTQYF
TRBJ2-3,-,many,TRBV10-3,TGTGCCATCAGAACCACAGATACGCAGTATTTT,CAIRTTDTQYF
TRBJ2-7,TRBD2,many,TRBV7-8,TGTGCCAGCAGCTTAGACGGGAGGGGCTCCTACGAGCAGTACTTC,CASSLDGRGSYEQYF
TRBJ2-7,-,-,TRBV28,TGTGCCAGCGGGGCTGGGGGTAACTACGAGCAGTACTTC,CASGAGGNYEQYF
TRBJ2-3,-,-,TRBV15,TGTGCCACCAGCAGAGTTAGGGGGGTGGATACGCAGTATTTT,CATSRVRGVDTQYF
TRBJ1-1,-,many,TRBV11-2,TGTGCCAGCAGCTCCCGACGAAACACTGAAGCTTTCTTT,CASSSRRNTEAFF
TRBJ1-1,-,many,TRBV12-3/TRBV12-4,TGTGCCAGCAGTTTATGGGAAAGCGACACTGAAGCTTTCTTT,CASSLWESDTEAFF
TRBJ2-1,TRBD2,-,TRBV18,TGTGCCAGCTCACCAATCGCTAGCGGGAGGGATGAGCAGTTCTTC,CASSPIASGRDEQFF
TRBJ2-1,TRBD1,-,TRBV7-9,TGTGCTATTAAGGGGGCGGAAAGCTCCTACAATGAGCAGTTCTTC,CAIKGAESSYNEQFF
TRBJ2-1,-,many,TRBV29-1,TGCAGCGTCGCGCCGGAGACTTCCTACAATGAGCAGTTCTTC,CSVAPETSYNEQFF
TRBJ2-2,TRBD2,many,TRBV7-2,TGTGCCAGCAGAAAGGGACTAGCGGGAGCCGGGGAGCTGTTTTTT,CASRKGLAGAGELFF
TRBJ1-1,-,-,TRBV28,TGTGCCAGCAGTTTTGGGCCTGAAGCTTTCTTT,CASSFGPEAFF
TRBJ2-7,-,many,TRBV6-1,TGTGCCAGCAGCTCACAGGGTTTTGGGGCTTACTACGAGCAGTACTTC,CASSSQGFGAYYEQYF
TRBJ2-7,-,-,TRBV28,TGTGCCAGCAGTTTGGGCTCGCCAGAGCAGTACTTC,CASSLGSPEQYF
TRBJ1-6,-,few,TRBV6-1,TGTGCCAGCAGTCCCGGACCTTATCCCCATTCACCCCTCCACTTT,CASSPGPYPHSPLHF
TRBJ2-4,-,many,TRBV20-1,TGCAGTGCCGGAAAGCCGAACGGACTAGCCAAAAACATTCAGTACTTC,CSAGKPNGLAKNIQYF
TRBJ2-1,-,few,TRBV5-1,TGCGCCAGCAGCTTGGCGGATAACTACAATGAGCAGTTCTTC,CASSLADNYNEQFF
TRBJ1-2,-,many,TRBV25-1,TGTGCCAGCAGTGAAACAGGACCATATGGCTACACCTTC,CASSETGPYGYTF
TRBJ2-1,TRBD2,-,TRBV5-1,TGCGCCAGCAGCAAAAGCGGGAGACCGCAGTTCTTC,CASSKSGRPQFF
TRBJ2-7,TRBD2,many,TRBV20-1,TGCAGTGCTAGGTTAGGCCTAGCGGGAGGATCCGAGCAGTACTTC,CSARLGLAGGSEQYF
TRBJ2-7,TRBD2,-,TRBV24-1,TGTGCCACCAGTGACCCGGGACTAGCGGGAGGCCACGAGCAGTACTTC,CATSDPGLAGGHEQYF
TRBJ1-6,TRBD1,-,TRBV29-1,TGCAGCGTCCTGGACAGGGGGCATTCACCCCTCCACTTT,CSVLDRGHSPLHF
TRBJ2-1,TRBD2,-,TRBV9,TGTGCCAGCAGCGGGACTAGCGGGAGGTCGGGGCAGTTCTTC,CASSGTSGRSGQFF
TRBJ1-5,TRBD1,few,TRBV12-3/TRBV12-4,TGTGCCAGCAGTGCGGGACAGCCAGATCAGCCCCAGCATTTT,CASSAGQPDQPQHF
TRBJ2-5,-,many,TRBV9,TGTGCCAGCAGTTCAGGGCTTCTAGACTCGGGGGCTAAAGAGACCCAGTACTTC,CASSSGLLDSGAKETQYF
TRBJ2-7,TRBD1,many,TRBV20-1,TGCAGTGCTGAGAACAGGGGGTACTACGAGCAGTACTTC,CSAENRGYYEQYF
TRBJ2-7,TRBD2,few,TRBV4-2,TGTGCCAGCAGCCCGACGGGACAAAGACTAGCGGGAGGGGACGAGCAGTACTTC,CASSPTGQRLAGGDEQYF
TRBJ2-3,TRBD2,few,TRBV28,TGTGCCACGGATAGAGCGGGAGGACGCACAGATACGCAGTATTTT,CATDRAGGRTDTQYF
TRBJ2-1,-,few,TRBV9,TGTGCCAGCAGCGCCGACCTGAGCTCCTACAATGAGCAGTTCTTC,CASSADLSSYNEQFF
TRBJ2-1,-,-,TRBV29-1,TGCAGCGTTGGGACCAATGAGCAGTTCTTC,CSVGTNEQFF
TRBJ1-1,TRBD1,-,TRBV11-2,TGTGCCAGCAACTTAGGGGGCTGGGCTGAAGCTTTCTTT,CASNLGGWAEAFF
TRBJ1-1,TRBD1,few,TRBV11-1,TGTGCCAGCAGCTTCAGAGGGCCGGGACAGGAAATGAACACTGAAGCTTTCTTT,CASSFRGPGQEMNTEAFF